This T cell receptor beta chain was identified in a study of T cell repertoires in ileal Crohn's disease. Findings and caveats of the study: Mucosal expansions were suggested to be mainly CD8 T cells. Clonal expansions were more frequent in active smokers than non-smokers at surgery.

CDR1 is SGHRS, CDR2 YFSETQ, per germline. J was trimmed by 4 bases and V by 0 bases; bases with no gene match: 8. CDR3 size: 16 residues. The method was immunoSEQ multiplex PCR; TCRdb's version includes in-frame clones alone and lacks a portion of them. The table lists some 14,000 clones, around three quarters of them singletons, with under 6% in the top ten. This clone came up a few times. Antigen: not known. Patients were adults with ileal or ileocolonic Crohn's disease needing resection. The sequenced material came from ileal tissue. This rearrangement joins TRBV5-1 to TRBJ2-5, with TRBD2 identical over 8 bases. This clonotype originated in an adult with Crohn's disease. The CDR3 spells CASSLVPRGGSETQYF. DNA for the CDR3: TGCGCCAGCAGCTTGGTACCTCGGGGGGGGTCAGAGACCCAGTACTTC. The variable domain in full, completed from reference TRBV5-1 and TRBJ2-5, reads KAGVTQTPRYLIKTRGQQVTLSCSPISGHRSVSWYQQTPGQGLQFLFEYFSETQRNKGNFPGRFSGRQFSNSRSEMNVSTLELGDSALYLCASSLVPRGGSETQYFGPGTRLLVL.